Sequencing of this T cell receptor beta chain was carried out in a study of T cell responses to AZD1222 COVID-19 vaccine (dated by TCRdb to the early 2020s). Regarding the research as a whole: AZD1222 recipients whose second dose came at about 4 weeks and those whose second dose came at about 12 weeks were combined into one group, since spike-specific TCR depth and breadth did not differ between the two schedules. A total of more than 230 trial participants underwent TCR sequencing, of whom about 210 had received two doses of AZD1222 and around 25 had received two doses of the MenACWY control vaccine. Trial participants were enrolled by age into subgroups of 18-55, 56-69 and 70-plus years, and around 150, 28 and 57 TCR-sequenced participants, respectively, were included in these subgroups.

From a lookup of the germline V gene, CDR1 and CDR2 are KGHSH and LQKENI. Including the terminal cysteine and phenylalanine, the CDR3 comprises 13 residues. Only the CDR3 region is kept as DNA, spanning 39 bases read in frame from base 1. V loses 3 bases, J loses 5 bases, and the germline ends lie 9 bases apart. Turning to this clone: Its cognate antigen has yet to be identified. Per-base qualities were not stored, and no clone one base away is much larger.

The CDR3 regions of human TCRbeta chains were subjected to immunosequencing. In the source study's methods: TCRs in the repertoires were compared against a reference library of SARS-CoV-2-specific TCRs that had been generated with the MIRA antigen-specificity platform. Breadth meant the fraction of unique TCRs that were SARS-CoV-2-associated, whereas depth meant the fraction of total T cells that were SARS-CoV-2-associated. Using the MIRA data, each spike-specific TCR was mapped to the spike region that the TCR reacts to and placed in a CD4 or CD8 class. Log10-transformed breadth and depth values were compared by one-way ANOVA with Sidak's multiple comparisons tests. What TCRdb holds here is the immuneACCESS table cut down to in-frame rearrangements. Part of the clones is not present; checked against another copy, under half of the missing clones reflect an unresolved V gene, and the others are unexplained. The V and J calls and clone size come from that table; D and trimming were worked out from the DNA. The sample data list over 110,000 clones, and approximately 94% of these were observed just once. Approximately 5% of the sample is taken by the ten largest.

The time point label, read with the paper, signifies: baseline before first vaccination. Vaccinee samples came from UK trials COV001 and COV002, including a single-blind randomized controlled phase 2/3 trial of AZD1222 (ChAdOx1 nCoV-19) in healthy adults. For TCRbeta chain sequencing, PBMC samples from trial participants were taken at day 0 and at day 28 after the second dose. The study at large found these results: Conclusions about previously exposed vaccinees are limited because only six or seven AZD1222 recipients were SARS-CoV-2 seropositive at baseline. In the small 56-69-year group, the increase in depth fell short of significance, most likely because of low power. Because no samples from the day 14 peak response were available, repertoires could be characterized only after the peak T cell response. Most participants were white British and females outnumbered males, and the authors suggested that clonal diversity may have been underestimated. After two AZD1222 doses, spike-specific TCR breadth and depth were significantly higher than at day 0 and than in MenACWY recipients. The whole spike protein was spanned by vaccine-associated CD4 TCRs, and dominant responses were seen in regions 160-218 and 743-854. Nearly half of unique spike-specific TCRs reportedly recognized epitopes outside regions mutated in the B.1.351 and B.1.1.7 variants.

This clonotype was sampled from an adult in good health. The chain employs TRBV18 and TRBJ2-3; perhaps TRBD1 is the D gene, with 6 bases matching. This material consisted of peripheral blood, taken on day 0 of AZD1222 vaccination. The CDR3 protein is CASSPQGRDTQYF. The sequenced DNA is TGTGCCAGCTCACCGCAGGGGCGAGATACGCAGTATTTT.